One TCR beta chain is described in this entry. Its specific antigen is unknown. It has no much larger one-base neighbor in the sample; base qualities were not kept. These data come from a study of T cells after yellow fever vaccination (dated by TCRdb to about 2019). Some background on the complete study: The SMART-Seq v4 Ultra Low Input RNA kit was used to prepare libraries from fractions with low cell numbers. Two healthy male donors, one aged 18 to 30 and one aged 30 to 40 years, made up the cohort. To follow T-cell clones before and after both primary and booster YFV17D yellow fever vaccination, bulk TCR alpha and beta repertoires underwent longitudinal sequencing. Blood samples were taken at several timepoints before and after primary and secondary immunization, and bulk PBMC replicates and cell subsets were isolated.

TCR cDNA was synthesized by 5'RACE template switching, through which a universal primer site and unique molecular identifiers were introduced. cDNA synthesis was primed from both the TCR alpha and TCR beta constant segments. Two PCR steps were used to amplify libraries, with sample barcodes and sequencing adapters being added in the second step. Libraries were sequenced on Illumina HiSeq 2500 (2x100 bp) or NovaSeq (2x150 bp). In the authors' own workflow: Reads were demultiplexed and collapsed into UMI consensus sequences with MIGEC, and V(D)J alignment was performed with MiXCR. Vaccine-responding clonotypes were identified with edgeR using replicate PBMC samples, with FDR below 0.01 and a log2 fold change above 5 up to day 15 being required. Each bulk clonotype received a CD4 or CD8 identity based on whether the sequenced CD4 or CD8 repertoire contained that clonotype at higher abundance. The public reads were quality trimmed at Q25 with fastp and then assembled into clones with MiXCR by TCRdb, keeping productive beta chains. Under each unique CDR3 protein, matching rows form one entry showing the most common genes and DNA. In this record, the V and J calls reflect TCRdb's handling and not the investigators' own analysis. In all, the sample holds around 340,000 distinct CDR3 sequences, and 8.7% of those were seen once. The leading ten clones occupy around 17% of the sample.

The germline V gene yields SGHRS for CDR1 and YFSETQ for CDR2. From the cysteine up to the phenylalanine, the CDR3 has a length of 16 residues. Only CDR3 DNA remains: 48 bases, in frame from the first base. V is pared back by 1 base and J by 0 bases, with 13 bases lying between the germline termini. In light of the paper, this sample's treatment or condition label describes: live attenuated yellow fever vaccine strain. At each blood-draw timepoint, two biological replicates of bulk PBMCs were collected. A standard Ficoll-Paque protocol was used to isolate PBMCs from peripheral blood. RNA was extracted with TriZol from bulk PBMCs, CD4 and CD8 fractions, and dextramer-positive and dextramer-negative fractions. What the work shows at the level of the full study, not this receptor alone: Computational filtering was required because FACS-sorted repertoires could contain abundant contaminating clonotypes from the bulk population. The secondary T-cell response was found to be weaker but faster than the primary response, with a peak reached on day 5 rather than on day 15. The study included only two donors, which limits how far the findings can be generalized. Most clones expanded after primary vaccination (96% of CD4 and roughly 90% of CD8) were re-detected after the booster, suggesting that broad memory maintenance occurred. A small fraction of clonotypes appeared in both the CD4 and CD8 compartments, likely as a result of convergent recombination.

The sample in question was PBMCs, obtained on the day of the first yellow fever vaccination. Recombination linked TRBV5-1 to TRBJ1-1, with a weak D call of TRBD1 (5 bases match). This TCR came from a man younger than 35 who received the YFV17D yellow fever vaccine. The CDR3 is CASSLWGGIVNTEAFF. The base sequence is TGCGCCAGCAGCTTGTGGGGCGGAATAGTGAACACTGAAGCTTTCTTT.